The next 22 T cell receptor beta chains were all read from a single sample in a study of T cells in Graves' hyperthyroidism and ophthalmopathy. TCR beta CDR3 regions were amplified from RNA. HTBI primers were the set used in a first-round RT-PCR of the TCR CDR3. TCRdb reprocessed the multiplex PCR reads with MiXCR, giving one entry per CDR3 protein. The sample holds hundreds of thousands of distinct CDR3 sequences, approximately 15% seen once. The sample taken for sequencing was blood. Source of these receptors: a woman aged 30 to 39 with Graves' hyperthyroidism.

The chain links TRBV4-3 to TRBJ1-2; 8 bases map to TRBD1. This CDR3 is 14 amino acids long. The ends lost 4 bases at V and 2 bases at J; junction bases unmatched: 3. Germline CDR1 LGHNA, CDR2 YSLEER. The CDR3 nucleotides are TGCGCCAGCAGCCCCCGGACAGGGAACTATGGCTACACCTTC. This gives the protein CASSPRTGNYGYTF.

V is TRBV6-1 and J is TRBJ2-5, with D perhaps TRBD1 (6 bases). From germline, CDR1 is MNHNS and CDR2 SASEGT. The CDR3 is made up of 13 amino acids. The ends were cut back, 5 bases at V and 11 bases at J, with 18 bases in the middle. The CDR3 nucleotides are TGTGCCAGCAGTCAATATACGGACAGTTTTCAGTACTTC. Translated: CASSQYTDSFQYF.

This clonotype was counted many times. The chain is built from TRBV20-1 and TRBJ2-5, with D unresolved. The CDR3 sequence is 12 residues long. V lost 3 bases, J lost 5 bases, and 10 bases lay in between. Germline V gene sequence: CDR1 DFQATT, CDR2 SNEGSKA (reference sequence). CDR3 residues: CSASSGPETQYF. Written as DNA, the CDR3 is TGCAGTGCTAGCTCGGGTCCGGAGACCCAGTACTTC.

The chain has TRBV5-6 and TRBJ2-7; tentative D call: TRBD2 (6 bases). Deletions cut 4 bases from V and 6 bases from J, with 20 bases between. Germline CDR1 reads SGHDT; CDR2 reads YYEEEE. The CDR3 contains 15 residues. CDR3 in amino acids: CASSRAGLRVSEQYF. The CDR3 DNA sequence: TGTGCCAGCAGCCGGGCGGGGCTGCGGGTCAGCGAGCAGTACTTC.

The J gene is TRBJ1-2, the V gene TRBV2; D not resolved. The CDR3 consists of 16 residues. Trimming pared 1 base from V and 3 bases from J, leaving 15 bases between. CDR1 is SNHLY and CDR2 is FYNNEI in the germline V gene. The chain's CDR3 is CASSEGGGPSDYGYTF. The CDR3 nucleotides read TGTGCCAGCAGTGAAGGAGGCGGGCCGTCGGACTATGGCTACACCTTC.

This clonotype was recorded at least ten times. V and J are TRBV20-1 and TRBJ1-1; D not certain. Trimming shortened V by 0 bases and J by 4 bases, and 9 bases separated the two germline ends. This CDR3 has 13 amino acids. Germline V gene data show CDR1 as DFQATT and CDR2 as SNEGSKA (reference sequence). CDR3: CSARDSPVTEAFF. DNA for the CDR3: TGCAGTGCTAGAGATTCTCCGGTCACTGAAGCTTTCTTT.

This clonotype was seen many times. V usage is TRBV3-1 and J usage is TRBJ1-1; a possible D gene is TRBD1 (5 bases). Trimming left V 3 bases short and J 2 bases short, with 10 bases between. The germline CDR1 and CDR2 sequences are LGHDT and YNNKEL (reference sequence). The CDR3 runs 14 residues. The CDR3 bases are TGTGCCAGCAGCCACCGACAGATAAACACTGAAGCTTTCTTT. Its protein is CASSHRQINTEAFF.

The chain joins TRBV7-3 to TRBJ2-3; D perhaps matches TRBD1 (6 bases). This CDR3 has 15 residues. CDR1 is SGHTA, CDR2 FQGTGA, per germline. V lost 7 bases, J lost 3 bases, and 17 bases lay in between. Here the CDR3 reads CASTSGTPGTDTQYF. In nucleotides, the CDR3 is TGTGCCAGCACCTCCGGGACACCCGGGACAGATACGCAGTATTTT.

The CDR3 nucleotides are TGCAGTGCTAGATCCCCTAGCGGGAGGCTTCGCACCGGGGAGCTGTTTTTT. Encoded protein: CSARSPSGRLRTGELFF. The chain has TRBV20-1 and TRBJ2-2; 11 bases fit TRBD2. The germline gives CDR1 DFQATT, CDR2 SNEGSKA (reference sequence). The CDR3 totals 17 residues. Unmatched junction bases numbered 9, after V lost 2 bases and J lost 4 bases.

This clonotype was picked up many times. DNA for the CDR3: TGTGCCAGCAGTTTTAGGAGGAACACCGGGGAGCTGTTTTTT. This encodes CASSFRRNTGELFF. This rearrangement joins TRBV12-3 or TRBV12-4 to TRBJ2-2; no reliable D call. Trimming shortened V by 3 bases and J by 1 base, and 6 bases separated the two germline ends. CDR3 size: 14 residues.

As concerns this clonotype: This may be a read error: a much more frequent sequence differs by one nucleotide. The CDR3 protein is CASSLAEGANGPYAYTF. The CDR3 DNA sequence: TGTGCCAGCAGCTTAGCGGAAGGGGCCAACGGGCCCTATGCCTACACCTTC. The rearrangement links TRBV7-2 to TRBJ1-2, with D possibly TRBD1 on 5 matching bases. Germline values: CDR1 SGHTA, CDR2 FQGNSA. The CDR3 covers 17 residues.

This clonotype has just a few counts. The J gene is TRBJ2-3, the V gene TRBV28, with no clear D. V shed 6 bases and J shed 9 bases, with 10 bases lying between them. The germline V gene encodes CDR1 MDHEN and CDR2 SYDVKM. This CDR3 region has 11 residues. The CDR3 DNA follows: TGTGCCAGCAGCTCCACAAGCACGCAGTATTTT. Translation gives CASSSTSTQYF. The entire variable domain, with the rest obtained from reference TRBV28 and TRBJ2-3, is as follows: DVKVTQSSRYLVKRTGEKVFLECVQDMDHENMFWYRQDPGLGLRLIYFSYDVKMKEKGDIPEGYSVSREKKERFSLILESASTNQTSMYLCASSSTSTQYFGPGTRLTVL.

This clonotype was detected ten times or more. This sequence joins TRBV11-2 and TRBJ2-1; D possibly uses TRBD1 or TRBD2 (5 bases each). Germline values: CDR1 SGHAT, CDR2 FQNNGV. Trimming pared 0 bases from V and 0 bases from J, leaving 12 bases between. The CDR3 is 17 amino acids. The CDR3: CASSLDWAGSSYNEQFF. CDR3 coding DNA: TGTGCCAGCAGCTTAGATTGGGCAGGGAGCTCCTACAATGAGCAGTTCTTC.

The chain employs TRBV20-1 and TRBJ1-5, with D possibly matching TRBD1 (5 bases). The CDR3 spans 13 residues. V lost 3 bases, J lost 4 bases, and 10 bases lay in between. Germline V gene lookup returns CDR1 DFQATT and CDR2 SNEGSKA (reference sequence). The chain's CDR3 is CSARSTDNQPQHF. The DNA of the CDR3 is TGCAGTGCTAGGTCGACAGATAATCAGCCCCAGCATTTT.

This clonotype was seen only a few times. The V and J genes are TRBV5-1 and TRBJ2-7; a weak D match, TRBD1 (5 bases). V lost 1 base, J lost 2 bases, and 13 bases lay in between. This CDR3 comprises 15 residues. CDR1 is SGHRS, CDR2 YFSETQ, per germline. CDR3 protein: CASSLRPAGTYEQYF. The DNA of the CDR3 is TGCGCCAGCAGCTTGAGGCCAGCAGGGACCTACGAGCAGTACTTC.

This clonotype appeared many times. The V call is TRBV20-1, the J call TRBJ2-1; the match to TRBD2 covers 8 bases. The V and J ends lost 8 bases and 9 bases, in that order; junction bases with no gene match: 15. Germline V gene sequence: CDR1 DFQATT, CDR2 SNEGSKA (reference sequence). The CDR3 consists of 14 residues. The CDR3 coding sequence is TGCAGTTCCATAAGAGCGGGAGTTTTGGGTGAGCAGTTCTTC. Its translation: CSSIRAGVLGEQFF.

Only a few counts were recorded for this clonotype. A much larger clone sits a single nucleotide away, making a read error possible. This chain connects TRBV12-3 or TRBV12-4 to TRBJ2-5; tentative D call: TRBD2 (5 bases). The CDR3 is made up of 13 amino acids. The CDR3 bases are TGTGCCAGCACCCCGACTATGAAAGAGACCCAGTGCTTC. This sequence encodes CASTPTMKETQCF.

This clonotype was picked up many times. J is TRBJ1-1 and V is TRBV5-5; D uncertain. Trimming pared 5 bases from V and 0 bases from J, leaving 8 bases between. The CDR3 has 13 amino acids. Germline V lookup: CDR1 SGHKS, CDR2 YYEKEE (reference sequence). CDR3 sequence reads: CASSLGLNTEAFF. The CDR3 DNA sequence: TGTGCCAGCAGTTTAGGGTTGAACACTGAAGCTTTCTTT.

The chain couples TRBV6-2 or TRBV6-3 to TRBJ1-2, with D maybe TRBD1 (5 bases). Germline CDR1 reads MNHEY; CDR2 reads SVGEGT. The CDR3 has 14 amino acids. The V end lost 7 bases, the J end lost 2 bases, and 14 bases lay between the germline ends. For the CDR3, the DNA is TGTGCCAGCACCCGACGGGACGGAAACTATGGCTACACCTTC. Its translation is CASTRRDGNYGYTF.

The V and J genes are TRBV6-1 and TRBJ2-1; D gene ambiguous. V lost 6 bases and J lost 4, with 10 bases in between. Germline assignment: CDR1 MNHNS and CDR2 SASEGT. The CDR3 is 13 amino acids. In DNA form, the CDR3 reads TGTGCCAGCAGGGATATTGGATACAATGAGCAGTTCTTC. Its translation is CASRDIGYNEQFF.

The sample holds many counts of this clonotype. CDR3 residues: CSANAEVSQYF. In nucleotides, the CDR3 is TGCAGTGCTAACGCCGAGGTATCCCAGTACTTC. This chain joins TRBV20-1 and TRBJ2-5; D ambiguous. CDR3 length: 11 residues. CDR1 DFQATT and CDR2 SNEGSKA come from the germline V gene (reference sequence). Trimming left V 4 bases short and J 9 bases short, with 12 bases between.

This clonotype was detected many times. In DNA, the CDR3 is TGTGCCAGCAGCATAACAGGGTTGACCGAGCAGTACTTC. Protein product: CASSITGLTEQYF. V usage is TRBV13 and J usage is TRBJ2-7; weak D call: TRBD1 (6 bases). The CDR3 contains 13 residues. Germline loops: CDR1 PRHDT, CDR2 FYEKMQ (reference sequence). Trimming shortened V by 5 bases and J by 6 bases, and 14 bases separated the two germline ends.